This T cell receptor (beta chain) came from a study of T cell responses to AZD1222 COVID-19 vaccine. Using immunoSEQ multiplex PCR, the repertoire was profiled, and TCRdb retains in-frame clones only, with some absent. The sample includes around 160,000 clones, about 90% of them seen just once. Of note for this clone: What it recognizes is unknown.

The CDR3 length is 14 residues. Germline V CDR1 and CDR2: LGHDT, YNNKEL (reference sequence). The V and J ends lost 1 base and 3 bases respectively, with 9 bases between them. Study observations and caveats: Spike-specific TCR repertoires showed rising breadth and depth after two AZD1222 doses. White British ancestry dominated among donors, who included more females, and clonal diversity was possibly underestimated.

The sequencing used peripheral blood, collected 28 days after the second AZD1222 dose. The J gene is TRBJ1-2, the V gene TRBV3-1 (or the pseudogene TRBV3-2); D ambiguous. This sequence was found in an adult who received the AZD1222 COVID-19 vaccine. For the CDR3, the DNA is TGTGCCAGCAGCCAAGGAGGAGGGTACTATGGCTACACCTTC. As protein: CASSQGGGYYGYTF.